The T cell receptor beta chain under discussion was sequenced for a study of cytomegalovirus exposure and HLA in healthy donors (dated by TCRdb to about 2017). About the study as a whole: According to an earlier analysis of a few hundred of the donors, some 180 million T cells yielded 117 million unique TCR beta sequences and approximately 280 Gb of sequence data. Approximately 300 gigabases of sequencing data and 78 million or so unique TCR sequences were included in an early release covering under 650 HLA-typed donors. Of the approximately 370 genotyped donors, roughly 80% were placed in the genetic ancestry cluster associated with self-reported Caucasian donors. The study aimed to test whether cataloging public T cell receptors could reveal signatures of past pathogen exposure. The study used immunosequencing to profile the T cell repertoires of 600 to 850 subjects and linked those repertoires to cytomegalovirus serostatus. In addition to the first cohort of several hundred subjects, a separate validation cohort of approximately 110 different subjects was used. To predict cytomegalovirus infection status, the study brought together high-throughput TCR immunosequencing, statistical association of individual TCRs with disease status, and machine learning. A later analysis re-examined previously published TCR beta repertoires from 610 or so donors and added high-resolution HLA genotyping to investigate patterns of TCR occurrence. The later analysis used no new phenotypic data to find candidate immune exposures, relying instead on TCR beta sequences and their occurrence across donors. In an earlier analysis of more than 550 of the donors, high-throughput TCR beta sequencing was used to judge whether each TCR beta V gene segment behaved as functional or pseudogenic. Alongside the repertoire data, information on donor age, sex, ethnicity and CMV serostatus was compiled. A later genetic analysis took genome-wide SNP genotypes for about three fifths of the 666 donors and used that subset as a discovery cohort. Every repertoire in the discovery cohort had been generated on one and the same sequencing platform. Class I and class II HLA loci were covered by the typing at four-digit resolution. The number of typed donors differed by locus: roughly 629-630 for A, B, C, DRB1 and DQB1; 522 for DQA1; fewer than 610 for DPA1; and some 430 for DPB1. Several DR-DQ haplotypes were handled as single units for association and clustering because linkage in the cohort was strong. Among under 450 genotyped donors of the cohort, an average of 235,054 unique TCR beta nucleotide sequences were sequenced per donor, roughly 20% of them non-productive.

Beyond this particular receptor, the publication reports: This cohort had only TCR beta chains sequenced, and the lack of alpha or paired-chain data limited which features could be detected. Compared with equally common non-associated chains, HLA-associated TCR beta chains in a later analysis were more clonally expanded and had lower generation probabilities. The 87-base-pair reads could not distinguish some IMGT-functional V segments, including TRBV6-2 and TRBV6-3, so those segments were excluded. HLA typing was unavailable for some donors at each locus, so association tests used only the typed subset. According to a later analysis, most CMV-associated TCR beta chains appeared to be HLA-restricted, and the HLA associations seemed to be driven largely by CMV exposure. While some public TCRs were present in many individuals, most TCR sequences turned up only very rarely across donors. The authors suggested that the approach could potentially be generalized to other disease states and immunological phenotypes. An association between a missense DCLRE1C variant and V-gene and J-gene trimming of TCR beta chains was found in a later genetic analysis and replicated in an independent cohort. A further reported finding was that TCR beta sequences accurately predicted the HLA-A and HLA-B alleles for most subjects in the first cohort. A later analysis found that TCR association rates varied across HLA loci, with DRB1 alleles showing the most associated TCRs and HLA-C alleles the fewest. Three of the identified cytomegalovirus-associated TCR beta chains were confirmed in vitro to be specific for cytomegalovirus antigens. According to a later genetic analysis, donors in an Asian-associated ancestry cluster had fewer N-insertions in productive TCRs than the approximately 670-donor mean. Cytomegalovirus status was reported to be diagnosed by the classifier with high specificity and sensitivity in both the original and validation cohorts. A total of around 150 TCR beta chains were listed by the study as associated with cytomegalovirus. According to a later analysis, parvovirus B19, influenza, CMV and Epstein-Barr virus appeared linked to several top co-occurrence clusters. A cluster of highly shared sequence variants was judged likely to be a technical artifact of the sequencing pipeline. When HLA alleles, especially DR and DQ, strongly co-occurred, TCR associations were difficult to assign to individual alleles. In an earlier analysis of roughly 560 of the donors, most TCR beta V segments were observed in productive rearrangements about 87% or about 30% of the time, broadly matching IMGT annotations. Presence/absence analyses assumed roughly uniform sequencing depth across donors, an assumption that may not hold. Correlated functional status among segregating V segments might reflect linkage disequilibrium, but an unknown experimental factor could not be ruled out. At a false discovery rate of 0.05, a later analysis linked 16,951 TCR beta sequences to specific HLA alleles. Because counts were too low, 15 or so rarely observed V segments, including chromosome 9 orphons, were excluded from the earlier analysis of roughly 580 of the donors. Immune exposure information for the cohort was limited to CMV serostatus.

In total, 666 healthy bone marrow donors made up the cohort. At the time of sampling, all cohort members were nominally healthy, though unrecorded immune exposures were likely present. The donor was CMV seronegative and belonged to the group of over 300 seronegative cohort members. A peripheral blood sample was provided by each donor, and peripheral blood mononuclear cells were used for TCR beta sequencing. Genomic DNA was extracted from the blood cell samples with the Qiagen DNeasy Blood Extraction Kit. Library generation was performed with the immunoSEQ multiplex PCR assay. A mixture of 60 forward primers for TCR Vbeta segments and 13 reverse primers for TCR Jbeta segments was used in the multiplex PCR. Amplification of the CDR3 region of rearranged TCR beta genes was performed with a multiplex PCR assay on genomic DNA. Amplified TCR beta libraries were sequenced as 87-base-pair reads on the Illumina HiSeq System. Per the authors' processing: In a later analysis, around 80 million unique TCR beta chains were counted across the approximately 640 repertoires, and roughly 11 million of these chains were shared by at least two donors. Raw reads were error-corrected and collapsed into unique sequences with a nearest-neighbor algorithm that merged closely related sequences to remove PCR and sequencing errors. To assign V, D and J gene segments, CDR3 sequences were aligned to IMGT reference sequences. For a sequence to be retained, a match of at least six nucleotides to both a V gene segment and a J gene segment was required. A rearrangement was called productive if the CDR3 had no stop codons and remained in frame with V and J, and every other rearrangement was called non-productive. CDR3 was defined according to IMGT convention as the region running from the second conserved V-encoded cysteine to the conserved J-encoded phenylalanine. The earlier analysis of fewer than 700 of the donors excluded sequences that lacked an unambiguous match to a single V gene segment. In an earlier analysis of 587 of the donors, a V segment was called functional when productive rearrangements were above 56.7%, and segregating when the standard deviation between donors exceeded 5%. A statistical classification framework was built for diagnosing cytomegalovirus status from the catalog of TCR beta chain sequences. In a later analysis, TCR nucleotide sequences were compared against IMGT/GENE-DB human TR gene sequences so that V and J genes could be assigned. In a later analysis, CDR3 sequences and most-parsimonious VDJ recombination scenarios were assigned using the TCRdist pipeline. In a later analysis, each TCR beta chain was defined by its CDR3 amino acid sequence together with its V-gene family, and reads lacking a unique V-gene family were excluded. To address suspected cross-contamination and a sequencing artifact, a later analysis removed 550 to 750 highly shared, low-generation-probability nucleotide sequences. For each public chain, a later analysis derived a clonal expansion index from normalized ranks of inferred template counts within each repertoire. In a later analysis, generation probabilities were computed with a VDJ recombination model fitted to out-of-frame rearrangements, and the resulting probabilities were checked against IGoR. A later analysis scored TCR-TCR, TCR-HLA and TCR-CMV co-occurrence with hypergeometric tests, applying a repertoire-size bias correction to TCR pairs. A later analysis estimated false discovery rates by permuting HLA or CMV assignments 20 times. A later analysis grouped co-occurring TCRs with DBSCAN, adding TCRdist sequence similarity when clustering within HLA-allele-positive subsets. Repertoires with fewer than 30,000 or more than 120,000 public chains were left out of co-occurrence clustering, as were five repertoires with anomalous nucleotide sharing. Not all clones reach the TCRdb copy of this immuneACCESS table, which keeps in-frame sequences only. Checked studies attribute under half of the gap to unresolved V genes and leave the rest unexplained. The DNA was the basis for D and trimming; V, J and clone size are from that table. This sample holds under 200,000 clones; around 80% were observed only once. The top ten hold approximately 2% of the sample.

There are a few counts of this clone. No cognate antigen has been identified for it. The record has no base qualities; no much larger clone is one base away. V and J lose 0 bases and 5 bases, and a span of 13 bases separates them. Based on the germline V gene, the CDR1 and CDR2 sequences are SGDLS and YYNGEE. Taken from cysteine to phenylalanine, the CDR3 has 15 residues. Just the 45-base CDR3 DNA is kept, in frame starting at base 1. Recombination linked TRBV9 to TRBJ2-3, with TRBD2 as a weak D call on 5 bases. This TCR came from a young man in good health and CMV-seronegative. The sequenced sample was PBMCs. The DNA sequence is given as TGTGCCAGCAGCGTAGGGGCGGGCGTCGGAGATACGCAGTATTTT. The encoded protein is CASSVGAGVGDTQYF.